The clone carrying this T cell receptor (beta chain) was counted many times. Using its own MiXCR run on the multiplex PCR reads, TCRdb lists one record per CDR3 protein. The sample carries 250,000 or so distinct CDR3 sequences, 30% recorded once. This record belongs to a study of breast tumors, draining lymph nodes, adjacent tissues. CDR3 length equals 13 residues. The V gene lost 0 bases and the J gene lost 15 bases, with 13 bases spanning the gap. Germline loops: CDR1 SGHDT, CDR2 YYEEEE. Axillary draining lymph nodes of breast cancer patients supplied the node samples. Input material: axillary lymph node tissue. This clonotype was sampled from a female donor with breast cancer. Some clones in this sample may be carry-over from other donors' samples. This chain links TRBV5-6 with TRBJ2-6; tentative D call: TRBD1 (5 bases). The CDR3 loop is CASSLAGFPALTF. CDR3 bases: TGTGCCAGCAGCTTGGCAGGGTTTCCTGCCCTGACTTTC.